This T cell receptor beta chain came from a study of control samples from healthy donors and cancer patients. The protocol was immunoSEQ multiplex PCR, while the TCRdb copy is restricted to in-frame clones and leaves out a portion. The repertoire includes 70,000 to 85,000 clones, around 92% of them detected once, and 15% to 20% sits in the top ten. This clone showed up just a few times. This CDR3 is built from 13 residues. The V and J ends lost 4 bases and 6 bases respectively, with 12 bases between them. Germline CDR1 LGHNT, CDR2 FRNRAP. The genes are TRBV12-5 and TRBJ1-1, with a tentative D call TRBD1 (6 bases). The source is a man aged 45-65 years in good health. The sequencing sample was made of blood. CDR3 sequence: CASGSGVGAEAFF. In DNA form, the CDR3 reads TGTGCTAGTGGTTCAGGGGTGGGGGCTGAAGCTTTCTTT.